Described below is a single TCR beta chain sequence and its context. The data are from a study of T-cell reconstitution after alpha-beta-depleted transplantation in children. This CDR3 has 12 amino acids. V was clipped by 2 bases and J by 7 bases, with 9 bases between them. Germline V gene lookup returns CDR1 SGHVS and CDR2 FQNEAQ. The authors prepared the TCRbeta library with unique molecular identifiers. TCRdb re-derived calls from the PCR reads in MiXCR, one entry per CDR3 protein. The table has about 400,000 distinct CDR3 sequences, over 20% seen once. Specimen: PBMCs from the stem cell graft donor, collected from the stem cell graft. This TCR came from a human donor who donated a stem cell graft to a child with acute myeloid leukemia. The chain employs TRBV7-8 and TRBJ2-7; the D is unclear. The CDR3 bases are TGTGCCAGCAGCTTATTTAGCCTGGAGCAGTACTTC. Protein product: CASSLFSLEQYF. Together with reference TRBV7-8 and TRBJ2-7, the CDR3 gives the full variable domain: GAGVSQSPRYKVAKRGQDVALRCDPISGHVSLFWYQQALGQGPEFLTYFQNEAQLDKSGLPSDRFFAERPEGSVSTLKIQRTQQEDSAVYLCASSLFSLEQYFGPGTRLTVT.